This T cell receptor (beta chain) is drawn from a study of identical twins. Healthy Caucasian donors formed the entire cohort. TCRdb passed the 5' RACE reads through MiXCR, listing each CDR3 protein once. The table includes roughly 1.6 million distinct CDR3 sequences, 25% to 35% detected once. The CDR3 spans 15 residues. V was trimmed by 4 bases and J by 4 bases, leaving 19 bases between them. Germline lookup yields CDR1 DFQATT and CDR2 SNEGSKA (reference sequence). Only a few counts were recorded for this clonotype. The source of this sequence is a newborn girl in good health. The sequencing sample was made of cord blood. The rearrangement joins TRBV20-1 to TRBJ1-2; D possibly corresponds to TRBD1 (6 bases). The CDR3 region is CSATRGKQGGYGYTF. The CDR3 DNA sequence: TGCAGTGCTACTAGGGGCAAACAGGGCGGCTATGGCTACACCTTC.